A single T cell receptor beta chain is shown here with its context. Antigen specificity is unknown. Since all of the isolated RNA was reverse transcribed, expressed TCRB transcripts were what got sequenced. There were 3.5 million to 4.5 million reads on average in the naive, central memory and regulatory T cell samples. Some clones are missing from TCRdb's copy, which holds only in-frame ones; the method was immunoSEQ multiplex PCR. The data contain about 280,000 clones, 14% to 15% of them singletons. This sample is part of a study of beta chain features in type 1 diabetes. Study outcomes and limitations: Moderate yet significant TCRB CDR3 shortening was seen in Type 1 diabetes patients in all four CD4+ subsets.

Deletions cut 9 bases from V and 7 bases from J, with 11 bases between. CDR1 is LNHDA, CDR2 SQIVND, per germline (reference sequence). CDR3 length: 11 amino acids. Every single donor gave one heparinised blood draw, and these averaged approximately 100 mL. CD45RO/CCR7/CD25/CD127/CD95/CD27 separated CD4+ naive, central memory, regulatory and stem cell-like memory cells by sorting. Specimen: naive CD4+ T cells from blood. This receptor was taken from a man younger than 35 with type 1 diabetes. The chain carries TRBV19 and TRBJ2-3; perhaps TRBD1 as D (6 bases). The CDR3 DNA follows: TGTGCCAGCAACAGGGAAAATACGCAGTATTTT. Its protein product is CASNRENTQYF.